These 4 T cell receptor beta chains originate from one sample sequenced in a study of blood T cell repertoires in COVID-19. Clones were sequenced by immunoSEQ multiplex PCR, and TCRdb holds only the in-frame ones, with some missing. The repertoire has 110,000 to 150,000 clones, around 76% of them found once; the top ten carry about 3.9%. Specimen: peripheral blood. The source of these receptors is a man aged 60-69 years with acute or convalescent COVID-19.

The J gene is TRBJ2-1, the V gene TRBV4-1; TRBD2 might be the D (6 bases). The CDR3 contains 17 residues. Germline V lookup: CDR1 MGHRA, CDR2 YSYEKL. V shed 0 bases and J shed 5 bases, with 17 bases lying between them. The CDR3 bases are TGCGCCAGCAGCCAAGATCTTCGGAGGGGTGGGAACAATGAGCAGTTCTTC. This codes for CASSQDLRRGGNNEQFF.

The chain has TRBV4-2 and TRBJ2-2; 11 positions agree with TRBD2. Germline CDR1 is LGHNA and CDR2 is YNFKEQ. The CDR3 length is 19 residues. The V and J ends lost 4 bases and 1 base, in that order; junction bases with no gene match: 11. The CDR3 region is CASSRYALAGGMNTGELFF. The CDR3 DNA reads as TGTGCCAGCAGCCGGTATGCCCTAGCGGGAGGCATGAACACCGGGGAGCTGTTTTTT.

This clone was seen only once. The chain joins TRBV10-1 to TRBJ2-1; the match to TRBD2 covers 14 bases. The CDR3 extends over 19 amino acids. After removal of 3 bases from V and 3 bases from J, the junction contained 10 bases not matched to a gene. The germline CDR1 and CDR2 sequences are WNHNN and SYGVQD (reference sequence). The CDR3 bases are TGCGCCAGCAGTGACCCGGGACTAGCGGGAGTTTCCTACTACAATGAGCAGTTCTTC. Encoded protein: CASSDPGLAGVSYYNEQFF.

The chain is built from TRBV11-3 and TRBJ2-3, with D unresolved. Per the germline V gene, CDR1 is SGHNT and CDR2 is YENEEA. V was pared by 2 bases and J by 5 bases, with 8 bases between. The CDR3 has 13 amino acids. In DNA form, the CDR3 reads TGTGCCAGCAGCTTAATGGCAAAAGATACGCAGTATTTT. This gives the protein CASSLMAKDTQYF.